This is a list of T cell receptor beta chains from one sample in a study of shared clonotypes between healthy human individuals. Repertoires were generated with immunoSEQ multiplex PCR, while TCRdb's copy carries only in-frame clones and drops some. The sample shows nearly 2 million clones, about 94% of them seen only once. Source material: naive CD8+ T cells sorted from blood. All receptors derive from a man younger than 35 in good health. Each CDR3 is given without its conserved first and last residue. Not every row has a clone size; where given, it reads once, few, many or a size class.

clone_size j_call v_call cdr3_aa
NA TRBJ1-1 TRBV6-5 ASSYGGLNTEAF
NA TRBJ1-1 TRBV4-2 ASSPRQGGTEAF
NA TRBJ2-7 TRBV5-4 ASSLVGGGLYEQY
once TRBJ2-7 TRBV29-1 SVEQSGQGYNEQY
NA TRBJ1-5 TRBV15 ATSSTGVEDQPQH
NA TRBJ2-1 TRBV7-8 ASSARKALLADYNEQF
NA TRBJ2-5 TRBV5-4 ASSFRGQETQY
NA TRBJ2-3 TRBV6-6 ASRDWTSATDTQY
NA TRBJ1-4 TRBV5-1 ASSLESGGGEKLF
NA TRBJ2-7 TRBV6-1 ASSELSPWVQNEQY
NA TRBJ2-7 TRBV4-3 ASSQAVWLHEQY
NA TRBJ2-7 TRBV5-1 ASSLVPDTYEQY
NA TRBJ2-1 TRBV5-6 ASSLDPGLAGYNEQF
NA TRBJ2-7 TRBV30 AWSGRVFGNEQY
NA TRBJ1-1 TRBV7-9 ASRPGGTEAF
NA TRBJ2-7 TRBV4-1 ASSQTSGGNSYEQY
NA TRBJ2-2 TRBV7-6 ASSPTGGEGTGELF
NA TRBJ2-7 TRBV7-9 ASSLRDAYEQY
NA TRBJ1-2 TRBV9 ASSPEDIRHGYT
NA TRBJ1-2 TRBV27 ASSLGLSYGYT
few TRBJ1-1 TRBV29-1 SVGTSEAF
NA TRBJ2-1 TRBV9 ASSVVGTSGSHEQF
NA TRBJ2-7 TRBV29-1 SVEFPVTDSYEQY
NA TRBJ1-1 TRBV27 ASSYGTRIGTEAF
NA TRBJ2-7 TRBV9 ASSGGSREQY
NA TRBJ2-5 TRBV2 ASSGPQGPSETQY
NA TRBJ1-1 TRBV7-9 ASIAPRSGSDTEAF
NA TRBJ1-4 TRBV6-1 ASSEGQGATNEKLF
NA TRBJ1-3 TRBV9 ASSDHGLPGNTIY
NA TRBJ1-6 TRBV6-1 ASRITGGVDSPLH
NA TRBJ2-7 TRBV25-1 ASSATGLAYEQY
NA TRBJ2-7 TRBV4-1 ASSHPASGSYEQY
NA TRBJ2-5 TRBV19 ASSIPGWETQY
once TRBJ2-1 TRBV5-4 ASSLASRLAKNEQF
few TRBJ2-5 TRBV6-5 ASSILAGQETQY
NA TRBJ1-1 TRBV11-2 ASSLEGSGARNTEAF
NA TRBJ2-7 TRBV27 ASSLDGTGASEQY
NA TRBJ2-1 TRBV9 ASSVAIAGGYNEQF
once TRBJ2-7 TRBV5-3 VRSGGREQY
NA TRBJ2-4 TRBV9 ASSLSDPGTSGGTGNIQY
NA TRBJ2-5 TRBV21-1 ASSKGQRFETQY
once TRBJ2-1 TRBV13 ASSPTGPSSYNEQF